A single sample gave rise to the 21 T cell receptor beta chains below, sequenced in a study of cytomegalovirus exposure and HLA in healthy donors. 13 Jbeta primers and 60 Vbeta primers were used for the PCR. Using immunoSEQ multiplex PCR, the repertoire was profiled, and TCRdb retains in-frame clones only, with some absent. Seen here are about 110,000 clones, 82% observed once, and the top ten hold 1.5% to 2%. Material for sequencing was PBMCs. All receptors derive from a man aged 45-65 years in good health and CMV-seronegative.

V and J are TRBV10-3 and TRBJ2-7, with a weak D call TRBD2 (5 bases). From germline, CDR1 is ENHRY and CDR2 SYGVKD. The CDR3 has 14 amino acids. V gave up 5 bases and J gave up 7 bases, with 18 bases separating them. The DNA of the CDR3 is TGTGCCATCAGTCCGGGGAATGGGGTGAGGGAGCAGTACGTC. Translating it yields CAISPGNGVREQYV.

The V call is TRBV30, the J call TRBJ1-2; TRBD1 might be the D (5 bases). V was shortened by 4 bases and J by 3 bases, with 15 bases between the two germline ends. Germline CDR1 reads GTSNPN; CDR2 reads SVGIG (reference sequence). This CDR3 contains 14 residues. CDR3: CAWNPAGGYYGYTF. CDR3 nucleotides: TGTGCCTGGAATCCCGCCGGGGGATACTATGGCTACACCTTC.

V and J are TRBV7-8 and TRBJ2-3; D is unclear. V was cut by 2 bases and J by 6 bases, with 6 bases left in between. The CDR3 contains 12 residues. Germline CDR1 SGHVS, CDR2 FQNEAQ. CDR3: CASSLTVDTQYF. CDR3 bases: TGTGCCAGCAGCTTAACAGTGGATACGCAGTATTTT.

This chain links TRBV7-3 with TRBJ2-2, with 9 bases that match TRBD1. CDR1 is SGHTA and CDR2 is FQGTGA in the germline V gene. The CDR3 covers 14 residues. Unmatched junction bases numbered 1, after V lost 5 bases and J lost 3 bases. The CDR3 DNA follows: TGTGCCAGCAGCAGACAGGGGGACACCGGGGAGCTGTTTTTT. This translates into CASSRQGDTGELFF.

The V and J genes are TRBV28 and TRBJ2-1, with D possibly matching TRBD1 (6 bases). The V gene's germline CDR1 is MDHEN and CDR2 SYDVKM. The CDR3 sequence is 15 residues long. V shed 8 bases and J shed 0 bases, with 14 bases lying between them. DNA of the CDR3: TGTGCCAGCGAAGTGGGGGCCTACTCCTACAATGAGCAGTTCTTC. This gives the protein CASEVGAYSYNEQFF.

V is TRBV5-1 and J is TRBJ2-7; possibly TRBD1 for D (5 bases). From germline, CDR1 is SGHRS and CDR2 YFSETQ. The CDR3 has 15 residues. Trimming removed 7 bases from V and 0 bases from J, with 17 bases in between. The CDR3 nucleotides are TGCGCCAGCGCTACCGGTGATGGGGCCTCCTACGAGCAGTACTTC. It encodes CASATGDGASYEQYF.

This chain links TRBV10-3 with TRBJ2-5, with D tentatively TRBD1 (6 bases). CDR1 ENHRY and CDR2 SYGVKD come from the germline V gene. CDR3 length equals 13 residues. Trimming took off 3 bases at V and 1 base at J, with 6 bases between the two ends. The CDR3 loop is CAISEQGQETQYF. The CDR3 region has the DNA TGTGCCATCAGTGAACAGGGCCAAGAGACCCAGTACTTC.

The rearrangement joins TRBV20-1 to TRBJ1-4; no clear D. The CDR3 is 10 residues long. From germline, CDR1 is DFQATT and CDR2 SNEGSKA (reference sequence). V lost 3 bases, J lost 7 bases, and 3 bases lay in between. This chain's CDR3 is CSASLEKLFF. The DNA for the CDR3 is TGCAGTGCTAGTCTTGAAAAACTGTTTTTT.

CDR3 in DNA: TGCGCCAGCAGTCTATCCGGGATCCTGATGACCCAGTACTTC. It yields the protein CASSLSGILMTQYF. This sequence joins TRBV10-1 and TRBJ2-5; tentatively, D is TRBD2 (5 bases). Germline V CDR1 and CDR2: WNHNN, SYGVQD (reference sequence). There are 14 residues in the CDR3. Trimming took off 5 bases at V and 7 bases at J, with 17 bases between the two ends.

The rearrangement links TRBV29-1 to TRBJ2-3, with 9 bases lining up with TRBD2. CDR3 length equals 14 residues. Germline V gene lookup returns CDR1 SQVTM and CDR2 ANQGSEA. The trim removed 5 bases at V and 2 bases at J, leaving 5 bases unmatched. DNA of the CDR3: TGCAGCGTTCCTAGCGGGGAAGCCACAGATACGCAGTATTTT. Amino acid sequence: CSVPSGEATDTQYF.

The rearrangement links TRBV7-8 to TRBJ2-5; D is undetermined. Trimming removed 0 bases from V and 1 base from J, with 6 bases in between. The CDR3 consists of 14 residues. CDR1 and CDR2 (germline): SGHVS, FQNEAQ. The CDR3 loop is CASSLAHTQETQYF. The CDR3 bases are TGTGCCAGCAGCTTAGCGCACACCCAAGAGACCCAGTACTTC.

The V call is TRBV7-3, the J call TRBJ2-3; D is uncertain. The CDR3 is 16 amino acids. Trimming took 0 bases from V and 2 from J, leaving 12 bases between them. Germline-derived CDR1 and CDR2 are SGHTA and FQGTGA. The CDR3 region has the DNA TGTGCCAGCAGCTTAACGGGCCCCCCATCCACAGATACGCAGTATTTT. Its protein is CASSLTGPPSTDTQYF.

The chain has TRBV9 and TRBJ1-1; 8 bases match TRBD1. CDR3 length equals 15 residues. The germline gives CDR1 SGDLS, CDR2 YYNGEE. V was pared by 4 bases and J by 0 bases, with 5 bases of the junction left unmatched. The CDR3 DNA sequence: TGTGCCAGCAGCCGGACAGGGCACATGAACACTGAAGCTTTCTTT. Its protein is CASSRTGHMNTEAFF.

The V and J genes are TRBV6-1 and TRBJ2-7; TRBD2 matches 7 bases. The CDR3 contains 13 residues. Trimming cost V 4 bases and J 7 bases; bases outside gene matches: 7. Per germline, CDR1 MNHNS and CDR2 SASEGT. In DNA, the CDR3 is TGTGCCAGCAGTGCCCCGGGGGGTAGGGAGCAGTACTTC. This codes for CASSAPGGREQYF.

CDR3: CASSSDRGRETQYF. As DNA, the CDR3 is TGTGCCAGCAGTTCCGACAGGGGACGGGAGACCCAGTACTTC. This chain uses TRBV27 with TRBJ2-5; 8 bases are a match to TRBD1. After removal of 4 bases from V and 5 bases from J, the junction contained 6 bases not matched to a gene. This CDR3 is 14 amino acids long. Germline assignment: CDR1 MNHEY and CDR2 SMNVEV (reference sequence).

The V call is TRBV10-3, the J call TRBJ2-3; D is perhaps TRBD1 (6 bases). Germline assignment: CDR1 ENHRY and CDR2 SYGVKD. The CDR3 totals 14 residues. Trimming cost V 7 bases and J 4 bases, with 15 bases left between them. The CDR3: CAINLQGKADTQYF. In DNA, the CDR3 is TGTGCCATCAACCTGCAGGGGAAGGCAGATACGCAGTATTTT.

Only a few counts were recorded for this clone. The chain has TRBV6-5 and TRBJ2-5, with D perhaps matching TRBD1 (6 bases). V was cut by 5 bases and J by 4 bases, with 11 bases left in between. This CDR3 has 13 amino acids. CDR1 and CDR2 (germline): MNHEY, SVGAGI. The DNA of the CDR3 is TGTGCCAGCAGTAAGCAGGGGTCAGAGACCCAGTACTTC. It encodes CASSKQGSETQYF.

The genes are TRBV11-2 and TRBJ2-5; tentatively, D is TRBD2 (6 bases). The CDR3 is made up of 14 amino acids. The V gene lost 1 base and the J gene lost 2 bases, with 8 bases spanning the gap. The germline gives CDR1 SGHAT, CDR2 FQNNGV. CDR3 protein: CASSLALAQETQYF. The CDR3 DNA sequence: TGTGCCAGCAGCTTAGCCCTAGCGCAAGAGACCCAGTACTTC.

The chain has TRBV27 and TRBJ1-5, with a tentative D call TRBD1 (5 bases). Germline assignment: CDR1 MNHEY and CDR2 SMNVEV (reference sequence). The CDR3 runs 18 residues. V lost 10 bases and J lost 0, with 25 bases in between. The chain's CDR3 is CATSPAGQYLYSNQPQHF. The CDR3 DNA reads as TGTGCCACCTCGCCAGCAGGGCAGTATCTTTATAGCAATCAGCCCCAGCATTTT.

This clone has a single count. CDR3 DNA sequence: TGCGCCAGCAGCTTGGGCGCTGAAGCTTTCTTT. This translates into CASSLGAEAFF. The chain is built from TRBV5-1 and TRBJ1-1, with D uncertain. The V end was cut by 0 bases, the J end by 6 bases, with 3 bases between. CDR3 length: 11 amino acids. Germline loops: CDR1 SGHRS, CDR2 YFSETQ.

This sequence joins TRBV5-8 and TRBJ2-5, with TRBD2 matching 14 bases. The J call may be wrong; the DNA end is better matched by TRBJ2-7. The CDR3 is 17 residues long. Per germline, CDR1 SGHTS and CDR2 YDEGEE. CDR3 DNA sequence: TGTGCCAGCAGCTTGCCGGGACTAGCGGGGGCAAATTACGAGCAGTACTTC. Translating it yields CASSLPGLAGANYEQYF.